This TCR beta chain was observed in a study of T cells in Graves' hyperthyroidism and ophthalmopathy. TCR beta CDR3 sequences were amplified from RNA transcripts. HTBI primers drove first-round RT-PCR of the TCR CDR3. TCRdb analysed the multiplex PCR reads with MiXCR anew, one entry per CDR3 protein. The table has over 700,000 distinct CDR3 sequences, 38% seen once. In its sample, this clonotype was seen many times. Hyperthyroidism had been newly diagnosed in patients aged 18 to 65, and its duration was under 2 months. The study left out patients who had uncontrolled infection, other autoimmune disease, pregnancy or lactation. The V end lost 8 bases, the J end lost 6 bases, and 10 bases lay between the germline ends. This CDR3 is built from 12 residues. Germline V gene lookup returns CDR1 ENHRY and CDR2 SYGVKD.

Input material: blood. The chain carries TRBV10-3 and TRBJ2-2, with D uncertain. The clonotype comes from a man younger than 30 with Graves' hyperthyroidism. The CDR3 sequence is CAIGVGAGELFF. The CDR3 DNA reads TGTGCCATCGGGGTAGGCGCCGGGGAGCTGTTTTTT.